This is a list of T cell receptor beta chains from one sample in a study of beta chain features in type 1 diabetes. Repertoires were generated with immunoSEQ multiplex PCR, while TCRdb's copy carries only in-frame clones and drops some. There are nearly 250,000 clones in the sample; roughly 13% occur only once, and 0.025% to 0.03% lies in the top ten. Sequenced sample: naive CD4+ T cells from blood. These receptors were obtained from a woman between 40 and 50 years old in good health. Each CDR3 is given without its conserved first and last residue.

J | V | length | CDR3
TRBJ1-2 | TRBV28 | 10 | ASSLFVVGYT
TRBJ2-4 | TRBV11-2 | 12 | ASSLVRGKNIQY
TRBJ2-1 | TRBV6-6 | 14 | ASRNLAGGGYNEQF
TRBJ1-2 | TRBV23-1 | 15 | ASPTGQGNPPNYGYT
TRBJ2-1 | TRBV19 | 13 | ASNRRLAAYNEQF
TRBJ1-4 | TRBV7-2 | 13 | ASSSRQGFGEKLF
TRBJ2-5 | TRBV25-1 | 13 | ASSVPRGMMKTQY
TRBJ2-7 | TRBV11-2 | 14 | ASSLDPTGVPYEQY
TRBJ2-5 | TRBV7-2 | 11 | ASSFQLQETQY
TRBJ1-4 | TRBV14 | 10 | ASSLDRAKLF
TRBJ1-2 | TRBV25-1 | 9 | ASRTVAGYT
TRBJ1-2 | TRBV7-9 | 11 | ASTRTANYGYT
TRBJ2-5 | TRBV2 | 12 | ARESKAEEETQY
TRBJ1-2 | TRBV6-6 | 11 | ASSQGGWYGYT
TRBJ2-7 | TRBV25-1 | 15 | ASSDLDTWDNSYEQY
TRBJ2-5 | TRBV6-6 | 12 | ASSWIAVEETQY
TRBJ2-7 | TRBV7-7 | 13 | ASSPTPRERGEQY
TRBJ2-6 | TRBV5-1 | 11 | ASSVYGANVLT
TRBJ2-3 | TRBV19 | 15 | ASSSQTSGVYADTQY
TRBJ2-1 | TRBV9 | 13 | ASSARLGSYNEQF
TRBJ2-7 | TRBV10-3 | 11 | ASGQGVSYEQY
TRBJ1-1 | TRBV7-6 | 13 | ATQQGAGMNTEAF
TRBJ2-7 | TRBV5-4 | 13 | ASSPGQGLSYEQY
TRBJ1-6 | TRBV9 | 11 | ASSVVEDSPLH
TRBJ1-6 | TRBV6-5 | 12 | ASSYKGQSSPLH
TRBJ1-1 | TRBV7-2 | 17 | ASSSAPGTGGPLATEAF
TRBJ2-7 | TRBV9 | 10 | ASSVVGNEQY
TRBJ1-1 | TRBV7-9 | 9 | ASSPPTEAF
TRBJ1-3 | TRBV7-9 | 15 | ASSARDVRGDGNTIY
TRBJ2-3 | TRBV18 | 12 | ASSPRQVADTQY
TRBJ2-2 | TRBV18 | 12 | ASSPPAGSGELF
TRBJ2-7 | TRBV19 | 14 | ASCMVHPPTAGEQY
TRBJ2-5 | TRBV6-5 | 11 | ASSYPAGETQY
TRBJ2-1 | TRBV2 | 11 | ASEAGVYNEQF
TRBJ2-1 | TRBV27 | 13 | ASSWGTSGPNEQF
TRBJ2-3 | TRBV7-2 | 14 | ASSFQTGASTDTQY
TRBJ2-5 | TRBV6-5 | 12 | ASSTGGPKETQY
TRBJ2-7 | TRBV10-3 | 16 | AISESTRGIPETREQY
TRBJ1-1 | TRBV11-2 | 11 | ASSLGTGTEAF
TRBJ1-5 | TRBV4-3 | 15 | ASSQDYSDRFRQPQH
TRBJ2-7 | TRBV29-1 | 12 | SGRTDRGSYEQY
TRBJ1-2 | TRBV29-1 | 13 | SASPSSRELYGYT
TRBJ2-1 | TRBV14 | 11 | ASSRGLVDEQF
TRBJ1-3 | TRBV5-5 | 11 | ASSLTGGITIY
TRBJ1-1 | TRBV7-9 | 13 | ASSPRMRQRSEAF
TRBJ1-1 | TRBV5-6 | 12 | ASSSGWQASEAF
TRBJ2-1 | TRBV4-3 | 15 | ASSQDLAGRFYNEQF
TRBJ1-5 | TRBV18 | 16 | ASSLRDTGPDSNQPQH
TRBJ1-4 | TRBV7-9 | 11 | ASSFVGVEKLF
TRBJ2-3 | TRBV7-2 | 10 | ASSSPGGTQY
TRBJ1-5 | TRBV5-1 | 14 | ASSPGGQGINQPQH
TRBJ2-3 | TRBV10-3 | 12 | AISGARGTDTQY
TRBJ1-2 | TRBV6-5 | 14 | ASSYSSVGGSRGYT
TRBJ2-7 | TRBV5-1 | 12 | ASSLGTDNYEQY
TRBJ1-5 | TRBV10-1 | 16 | ASSRDRGAAEEGQPQH
TRBJ1-2 | TRBV12-5 | 11 | ASAIQPTYGYT
TRBJ2-2 | TRBV4-1 | 13 | ASSPRTDYTGELF